The 11 T cell receptor beta chains presented below share a single source sample, sequenced in a study of CD8+ T cells in alopecia areata (dated by TCRdb to the late 2010s). Library preparation employed the immunoSEQ multiplex PCR assay. To provide template for TCR sequencing, every sample had RNA extracted and reverse transcribed into cDNA. TCRdb's version of the immuneACCESS table is confined to in-frame rearrangements and falls short of the full clone set. An unresolved V gene accounts for under half of the shortfall where checked; the remainder is of unknown origin. The sample records over 95,000 clones, approximately 66% of which are singletons. Around 15% of the sample goes to the ten largest clones. The time point label of this sample denotes: around 29 days on oral tofacitinib. The treatment or condition label, read with the paper, signifies: oral pan-JAK inhibitor, 5-10 mg twice daily. This material consisted of CD8+ T cells sorted from blood, taken at week 4, from a patient treated with tofacitinib. Receptors originate from a human donor with alopecia areata.

J is TRBJ2-1 and V is TRBV29-1; possible D gene TRBD2, 6 bases. Per germline, CDR1 SQVTM and CDR2 ANQGSEA. This CDR3 region has 15 residues. The ends were cut back, 8 bases at V and 3 bases at J, with 20 bases in the middle. CDR3 region: CSSLSTRRDYNEQFF. Written as DNA, the CDR3 is TGCAGCTCGTTGTCGACTAGGAGGGACTACAATGAGCAGTTCTTC.

This sequence joins TRBV30 and TRBJ2-2, with D perhaps matching TRBD1 (5 bases). This CDR3 is built from 13 residues. Trimming removed 3 bases from V and 3 bases from J, with 8 bases in between. Germline V CDR1 and CDR2: GTSNPN, SVGIG (reference sequence). The CDR3 region has the DNA TGTGCCTGGAGGGGGCAATACACCGGGGAGCTGTTTTTT. It codes for CAWRGQYTGELFF.

The rearrangement uses TRBV28 and TRBJ1-1, with TRBD1 matching 7 bases. The CDR3 is made up of 16 amino acids. CDR1 is MDHEN, CDR2 SYDVKM, per germline. V shed 2 bases, J shed 4 bases, and the junction held 10 bases outside the gene matches. CDR3 coding DNA: TGTGCCAGCAGTTTAAAGTTAACAGGGGTGGGCACTGAAGCTTTCTTT. It translates to CASSLKLTGVGTEAFF. Together with reference TRBV28 and TRBJ1-1, the CDR3 gives the full variable domain: DVKVTQSSRYLVKRTGEKVFLECVQDMDHENMFWYRQDPGLGLRLIYFSYDVKMKEKGDIPEGYSVSREKKERFSLILESASTNQTSMYLCASSLKLTGVGTEAFFGQGTRLTVV.

This clone has only a few counts. The gene calls are TRBV4-1 and TRBJ2-2, with D maybe TRBD1 (6 bases). CDR3 length: 14 amino acids. V gave up 0 bases and J gave up 7 bases, with 9 bases separating them. Germline CDR1 reads MGHRA; CDR2 reads YSYEKL. CDR3 DNA: TGCGCCAGCAGCCAAGATAGGGGGTACGGGGAGCTGTTTTTT. This encodes CASSQDRGYGELFF.

This clone has a handful of counts. The chain has TRBV7-2 and TRBJ2-7; D unclear. Per the germline V gene, CDR1 is SGHTA and CDR2 is FQGNSA. V was pared by 3 bases and J by 3 bases, with 12 bases between. The CDR3 loop spans 14 amino acids. The CDR3 here is CASSFSSPRYEQYF. The CDR3 nucleotides are TGTGCCAGCAGCTTTAGCTCCCCACGCTACGAGCAGTACTTC.

The chain has TRBV25-1 and TRBJ2-7; possibly TRBD1 or TRBD2 for D (5 bases each). Germline CDR1 reads MGHDK; CDR2 reads SYGVNS. Trimming removed 4 bases from V and 7 bases from J, with 11 bases in between. This CDR3 has 12 amino acids. The CDR3 sequence is CASSALWGEQYF. The DNA for the CDR3 is TGTGCCAGCAGTGCGCTATGGGGGGAGCAGTACTTC.

This chain joins TRBV4-3 and TRBJ2-7, with D perhaps assigned TRBD1 or TRBD2 (5 bases each). The germline gives CDR1 LGHNA, CDR2 YSLEER. Trimming shortened V by 0 bases and J by 3 bases, and 15 bases separated the two germline ends. The CDR3 is made up of 16 amino acids. In nucleotides, the CDR3 is TGCGCCAGCAGCCAAGATTCCGGGAAGGGGCACTACGAGCAGTACTTC. This codes for CASSQDSGKGHYEQYF.

This chain links TRBV27 with TRBJ1-2, with 9 bases identical to TRBD1. This CDR3 comprises 16 residues. V gave up 6 bases and J gave up 6 bases; unmatched junction bases: 14. Germline CDR1 is MNHEY and CDR2 is SMNVEV (reference sequence). The CDR3 DNA reads TGTGCCAGCAGCCCCCCAGGGGGACAGGGAAAACATGGCTACACCTTC. Translating gives CASSPPGGQGKHGYTF.

This rearrangement joins TRBV4-1 to TRBJ2-3; 8 bases map to TRBD1. V lost 1 base, J lost 2 bases, and 5 bases stayed unmatched. The length of the CDR3 is 16 residues. The germline CDR1 and CDR2 sequences are MGHRA and YSYEKL. The CDR3: CASSQADRVPTDTQYF. CDR3 coding DNA: TGCGCCAGCAGCCAAGCGGACAGGGTCCCCACAGATACGCAGTATTTT.

CDR3 nucleotides: TGTGCCAGCAGCTTAGGGGGGTTAGCGTACGAGCAGTTCTTC. This sequence encodes CASSLGGLAYEQFF. The chain links TRBV11-2 to TRBJ2-1; D possibly uses TRBD1 or TRBD2 (5 bases each). This CDR3 has 14 residues. Germline V gives CDR1 SGHAT, CDR2 FQNNGV. V was cut by 1 base and J by 10 bases, with 14 bases left in between.

The chain is built from TRBV30 and TRBJ2-1, with D perhaps being TRBD1 or TRBD2 (5 bases each). Trimming took 1 base from V and 0 from J, leaving 7 bases between them. The germline gives CDR1 GTSNPN, CDR2 SVGIG (reference sequence). This CDR3 is 14 amino acids long. This CDR3 is CAWSGGVSYNEQFF. CDR3 DNA: TGTGCCTGGAGTGGAGGGGTCTCCTACAATGAGCAGTTCTTC.